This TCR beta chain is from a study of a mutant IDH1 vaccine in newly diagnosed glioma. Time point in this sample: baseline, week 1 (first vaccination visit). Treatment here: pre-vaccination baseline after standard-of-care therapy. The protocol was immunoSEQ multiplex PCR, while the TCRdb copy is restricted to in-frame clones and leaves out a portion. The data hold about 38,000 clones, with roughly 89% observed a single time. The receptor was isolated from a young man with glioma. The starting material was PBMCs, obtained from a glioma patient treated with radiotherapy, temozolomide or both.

CDR3 sequence reads: CASSLVGYEQYF. The CDR3 nucleotides are TGTGCCAGCAGCTTAGTAGGCTACGAGCAGTACTTC. This sequence joins TRBV7-2 and TRBJ2-7; no firm D call. Germline V gene lookup returns CDR1 SGHTA and CDR2 FQGNSA. The CDR3 is 12 residues long. V was trimmed by 1 base and J by 3 bases, leaving 4 bases between them.